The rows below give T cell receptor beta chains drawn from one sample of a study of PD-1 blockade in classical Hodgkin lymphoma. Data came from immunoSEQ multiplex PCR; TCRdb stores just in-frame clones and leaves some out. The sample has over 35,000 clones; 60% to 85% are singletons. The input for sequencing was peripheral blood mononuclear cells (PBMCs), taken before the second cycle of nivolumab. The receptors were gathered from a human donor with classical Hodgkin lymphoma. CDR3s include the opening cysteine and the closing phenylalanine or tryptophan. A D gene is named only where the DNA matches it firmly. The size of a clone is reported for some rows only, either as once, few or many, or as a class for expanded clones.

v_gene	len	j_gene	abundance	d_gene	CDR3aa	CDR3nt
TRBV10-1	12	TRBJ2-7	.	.	CASSESGYEQYF	TGCGCCAGCAGTGAGTCAGGTTACGAGCAGTACTTC
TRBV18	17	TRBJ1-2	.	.	CASSQSHTGGLGYGYTF	TGTGCCAGCTCCCAATCCCATACTGGAGGGCTAGGCTATGGCTACACCTTC
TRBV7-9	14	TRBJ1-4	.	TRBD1	CASNQGVVNEKLFF	TGTGCCAGCAACCAGGGGGTAGTGAATGAAAAACTGTTTTTT
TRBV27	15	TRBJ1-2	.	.	CASSLGRTVAAGYTF	TGTGCCAGCAGCCTAGGCCGGACAGTAGCCGCGGGCTACACCTTC
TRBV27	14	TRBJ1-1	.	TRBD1	CASSPGQGRTEAFF	TGTGCCAGCAGTCCCGGACAGGGGAGGACTGAAGCTTTCTTT
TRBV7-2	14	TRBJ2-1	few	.	CASSAWDNYNEQFF	TGTGCCAGCAGCGCGTGGGACAATTACAATGAGCAGTTCTTC
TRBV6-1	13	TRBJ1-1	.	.	CASSETQGFRAFF	TGTGCCAGCAGTGAAACGCAGGGGTTCCGGGCTTTCTTT
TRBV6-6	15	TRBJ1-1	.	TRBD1	CASSKPGQGRTEAFF	TGTGCCAGCAGTAAACCGGGACAGGGGCGGACTGAAGCTTTCTTT
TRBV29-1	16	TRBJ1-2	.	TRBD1	CSVDFAGQGIRYGYTF	TGCAGCGTTGACTTCGCGGGACAGGGAATTCGGTATGGCTACACCTTC
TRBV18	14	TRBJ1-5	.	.	CASSLYQGNQPQHF	TGTGCCAGCTCCCTTTATCAAGGCAATCAGCCCCAGCATTTT
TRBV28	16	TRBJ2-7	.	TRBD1	CASSLSPAGTGGFLYF	TGTGCCAGCAGTTTAAGTCCTGCCGGGACAGGAGGCTTTCTGTACTTC
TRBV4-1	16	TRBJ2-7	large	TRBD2	CASSPLEAGPPYEQYF	TGCGCCAGCAGCCCCCTGGAAGCGGGACCACCCTACGAGCAGTACTTC
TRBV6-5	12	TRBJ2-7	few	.	CASRLGTAEQYF	TGTGCCAGCAGACTCGGGACTGCGGAGCAGTACTTC
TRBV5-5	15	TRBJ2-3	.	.	CASTWRGEQGDTQYF	TGTGCCAGCACCTGGCGTGGGGAGCAGGGGGATACGCAGTATTTT
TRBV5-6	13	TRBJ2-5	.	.	CASQGRVQETQYF	TGTGCCAGCCAGGGACGGGTCCAAGAGACCCAGTACTTC
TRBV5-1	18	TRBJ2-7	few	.	CASSLAGGQLISSYEQYF	TGCGCCAGCAGCTTGGCCGGGGGACAGTTGATTAGCTCCTACGAGCAGTACTTC